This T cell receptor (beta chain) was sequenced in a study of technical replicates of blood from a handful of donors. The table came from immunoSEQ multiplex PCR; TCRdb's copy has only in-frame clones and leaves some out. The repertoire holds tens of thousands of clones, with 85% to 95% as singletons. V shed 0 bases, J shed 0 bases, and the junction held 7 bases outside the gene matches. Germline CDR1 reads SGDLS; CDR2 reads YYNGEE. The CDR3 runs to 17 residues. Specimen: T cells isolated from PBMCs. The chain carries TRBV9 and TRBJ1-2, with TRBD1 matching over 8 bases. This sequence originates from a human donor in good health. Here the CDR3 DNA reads TGTGCCAGCAGCGTAGGTCACAGGGGGAATACTAACTATGGCTACACCTTC. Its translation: CASSVGHRGNTNYGYTF. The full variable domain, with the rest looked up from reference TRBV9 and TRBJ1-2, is DSGVTQTPKHLITATGQRVTLRCSPRSGDLSVYWYQQSLDQGLQFLIQYYNGEERAKGNILERFSAQQFPDLHSELNLSSLELGDSALYFCASSVGHRGNTNYGYTFGSGTRLTVV.